The source of this T cell receptor (beta chain) is a study of blood T cell repertoires in COVID-19. CDR1 and CDR2 from the germline V gene are LNHDA and SQIVND (reference sequence). Trimming left V 3 bases short and J 11 bases short, with 13 bases between. The CDR3 is 12 amino acids. Sequenced by immunoSEQ multiplex PCR; TCRdb stores in-frame clones only, minus some. Of 90,000 to 120,000 clones listed, roughly 92% are singletons. The specimen was peripheral blood. The sequence came from a man between 65 and 79 years old with acute or convalescent COVID-19. The chain couples TRBV19 to TRBJ1-1, with no clear D. For the CDR3, the DNA is TGTGCCAGTAGTATCGGGGTAGGACGGGCTTTCTTT. It is translated as CASSIGVGRAFF.